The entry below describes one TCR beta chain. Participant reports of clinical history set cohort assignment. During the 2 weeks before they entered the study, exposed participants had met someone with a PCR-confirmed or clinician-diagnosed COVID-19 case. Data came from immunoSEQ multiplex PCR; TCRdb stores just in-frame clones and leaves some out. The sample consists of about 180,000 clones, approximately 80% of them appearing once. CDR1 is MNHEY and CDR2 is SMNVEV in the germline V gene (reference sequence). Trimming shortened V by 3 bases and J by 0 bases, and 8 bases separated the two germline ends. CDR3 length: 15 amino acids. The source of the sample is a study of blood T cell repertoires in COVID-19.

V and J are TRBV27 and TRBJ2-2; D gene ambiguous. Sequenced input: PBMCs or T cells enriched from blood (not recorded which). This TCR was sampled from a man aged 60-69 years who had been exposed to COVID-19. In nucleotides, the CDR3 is TGTGCCAGCAGTTTTGGCACCTCGAACACCGGGGAGCTGTTTTTT. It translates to CASSFGTSNTGELFF.